Below, one T cell receptor beta chain is given with its context. Its antigen remains unidentified. Measured with immunoSEQ multiplex PCR; TCRdb has only the in-frame clones, and not every one. The sample carries 15,000 or so clones, 61% recorded once. These data belong to a study of T cell clonotyping in hematopoietic cell transplantation. The study, taken as a whole, reports: At the given depth, recipient repertoires were over 95% de novo clonotypes. Broader posttransplant TCR repertoire diversity was predicted by graft donor and pretransplant recipient Inverse Simpson Index values.

Germline assignment: CDR1 SGHRS and CDR2 YFSETQ. The CDR3 is made up of 14 amino acids. V lost 6 bases to trimming and J lost 7 bases; unmatched junction nucleotides: 8. Sequencing used PBMCs, obtained 30 days after allogeneic stem cell transplant. This TCR came from a male patient aged 50 to 60 who had an allogeneic stem cell transplant from an unrelated donor, so T cells may come from the graft donor. Some clones in this sample may be carry-over from other donors' samples. The chain uses TRBV5-1 and TRBJ1-4; the match to TRBD1 covers 8 bases. CDR3 amino acids: CASNTGTGSEKLFF. Written as DNA, the CDR3 is TGCGCCAGCAACACCGGGACAGGTTCTGAAAAACTGTTTTTT.